The TCR beta chain described here comes from a study of beta chain features in type 1 diabetes. Purities in excess of 95% were seen in all sorted populations. Study-level results: A pattern of fewer insertions and more deletions at VDJ junctions was seen in type 1 diabetes patients. Shorter TCRB CDR3s, moderately but significantly so, marked every one of the four CD4+ subsets in Type 1 diabetes patients. Among patients, naive, central memory and Treg TCRB repertoires appeared more similar than among healthy donors.

In the case of this clone: Its specificity is not known.

TCRB transcripts that were expressed got sequenced, as all of the isolated RNA had been reverse transcribed. Here immunoSEQ multiplex PCR was the method, and the copy in TCRdb shows in-frame clones only, minus some. The sample includes about 650,000 clones, around 12% seen only once; the top ten take around 0.12%. With 1 base removed from V and 7 bases from J, the gap between germline ends came to 9 bases. CDR1 is SGHDN, CDR2 FVKESK, per germline. The CDR3 loop spans 13 amino acids. The sequence was obtained from a young man with type 1 diabetes. The chain is built from TRBV14 and TRBJ2-3, with D possibly TRBD2 on 5 matching bases. The sample consisted of naive CD4+ T cells from blood. Here the CDR3 DNA reads TGTGCCAGCAGCCAAGCTCGGGGTTATACGCAGTATTTT. Residues: CASSQARGYTQYF.